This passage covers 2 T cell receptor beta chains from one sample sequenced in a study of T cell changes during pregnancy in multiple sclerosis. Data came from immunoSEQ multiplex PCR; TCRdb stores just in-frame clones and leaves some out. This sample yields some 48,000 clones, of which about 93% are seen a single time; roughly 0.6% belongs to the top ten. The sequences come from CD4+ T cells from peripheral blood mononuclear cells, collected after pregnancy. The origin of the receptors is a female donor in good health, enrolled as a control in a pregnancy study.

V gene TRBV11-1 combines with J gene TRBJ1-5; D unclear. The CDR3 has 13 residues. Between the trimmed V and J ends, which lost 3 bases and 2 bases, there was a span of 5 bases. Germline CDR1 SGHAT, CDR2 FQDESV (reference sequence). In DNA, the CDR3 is TGTGCCAGCAGCTTCGGTCGCAATCAGCCCCAGCATTTT. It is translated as CASSFGRNQPQHF.

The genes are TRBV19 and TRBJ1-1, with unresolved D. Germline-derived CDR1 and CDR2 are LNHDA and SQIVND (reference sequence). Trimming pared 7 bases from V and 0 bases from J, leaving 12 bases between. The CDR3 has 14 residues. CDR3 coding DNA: TGTGCCAGTACTCGTTCCAGTGTGAACACTGAAGCTTTCTTT. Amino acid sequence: CASTRSSVNTEAFF. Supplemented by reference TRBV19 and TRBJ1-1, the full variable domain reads DGGITQSPKYLFRKEGQNVTLSCEQNLNHDAMYWYRQDPGQGLRLIYYSQIVNDFQKGDIAEGYSVSREKKESFPLTVTSAQKNPTAFYLCASTRSSVNTEAFFGQGTRLTVV.